One and the same sample provided the 5 T cell receptor beta chains below, sequenced in a study of blood T cell repertoires in COVID-19. Measured with immunoSEQ multiplex PCR; TCRdb has only the in-frame clones, and not every one. The sample holds over 70,000 clones; over 60% are singletons and the top ten take around 2.3%. The sample comprised peripheral blood. These TCRs come from a man in his sixties or seventies with COVID-19, enrolled during active disease.

J is TRBJ2-1 and V is TRBV18, with D maybe TRBD2 (6 bases). Germline loops: CDR1 KGHSH, CDR2 LQKENI. The CDR3 loop spans 15 amino acids. The V end was cut by 3 bases, the J end by 4 bases, with 13 bases between. CDR3 loop: CASSPPGGGYNEQFF. CDR3 bases: TGTGCCAGCTCACCCCCCGGTGGGGGGTACAATGAGCAGTTCTTC. Full variable domain (missing parts from reference TRBV18 and TRBJ2-1): NAGVMQNPRHLVRRRGQEARLRCSPMKGHSHVYWYRQLPEEGLKFMVYLQKENIIDESGMPKERFSAEFPKEGPSILRIQQVVRGDSAAYFCASSPPGGGYNEQFFGPGTRLTVL.

V is TRBV6-1 and J is TRBJ1-6, with D perhaps matching TRBD1 (6 bases). Germline loops: CDR1 MNHNS, CDR2 SASEGT. Trimming left V 2 bases short and J 4 bases short, with 9 bases between. This CDR3 is built from 15 residues. CDR3 nucleotide sequence: TGTGCCAGCAGTGAACCGGGACAATATAATTCACCCCTCCACTTT. This translates into CASSEPGQYNSPLHF.

The chain employs TRBV28 and TRBJ1-2; 7 positions match TRBD1. J was trimmed by 5 bases and V by 3 bases; bases with no gene match: 9. The germline V gene encodes CDR1 MDHEN and CDR2 SYDVKM. CDR3 length: 15 residues. The CDR3 sequence: CASSFTTGIGYGYTF. CDR3 in DNA: TGTGCCAGCAGTTTCACGACAGGGATAGGGTATGGCTACACCTTC.

The V gene is TRBV27, the J gene TRBJ1-2; D possibly corresponds to TRBD1 (6 bases). Trimming shortened V by 1 base and J by 5 bases, and 23 bases separated the two germline ends. Germline CDR1 MNHEY, CDR2 SMNVEV (reference sequence). The length of the CDR3 is 18 residues. CDR3 region: CASSLWPRGARASYGYTF. The CDR3 DNA reads TGTGCCAGCAGTTTATGGCCACGGGGGGCAAGGGCGAGTTATGGCTACACCTTC.

The chain recombines TRBV7-9 with TRBJ1-2; 7 bases fit TRBD1. This CDR3 is 14 amino acids long. Germline loops: CDR1 SEHNR, CDR2 FQNEAQ (reference sequence). The V gene end was trimmed by 5 bases and the J gene end by 6 bases; junction bases not matched to a gene: 9. The CDR3 protein is CASSPPDRVDGYTF. In DNA, the CDR3 is TGTGCCAGCAGCCCCCCAGACAGGGTCGATGGCTACACCTTC.